The 9 T cell receptor beta chains given below trace back to one sample, sequenced in a study of T-cell memory formation after mild COVID-19. One entry per CDR3 protein results from TCRdb running MiXCR on the 5' RACE reads. The repertoire holds approximately 480,000 distinct CDR3 sequences, about 18% seen once, with 9% to 15% in the top ten. Source material: PBMCs or a T cell subset sorted from them (not recorded which). Receptors originate from an adult woman who had mild COVID-19 (a few samples of this study predate the infection). Cell type and time point are not known.

This clonotype was observed a handful of times. V usage is TRBV9 and J usage is TRBJ2-1; 14 nucleotides match TRBD2. V was pared by 4 bases and J by 6 bases, with 9 bases of the junction left unmatched. The CDR3 is 17 amino acids. Germline V lookup: CDR1 SGDLS, CDR2 YYNGEE. The CDR3 sequence is CASSTGLAGDRSNEQFF. Here the CDR3 DNA reads TGTGCCAGCAGCACGGGACTAGCGGGAGATAGAAGCAATGAGCAGTTCTTC.

This sequence joins TRBV18 and TRBJ2-6, with D tentatively TRBD2 (6 bases). Between the trimmed V and J ends, which lost 1 base and 4 bases, there was a span of 14 bases. CDR3 length: 17 residues. CDR1 is KGHSH, CDR2 LQKENI, per germline. Written as DNA, the CDR3 is TGTGCCAGCTCACCACTTCCCGTGGCGGGAGGGGCCAACGTCCTGACTTTC. Amino acids: CASSPLPVAGGANVLTF.

This clonotype appeared a few times. The chain uses TRBV5-1 and TRBJ2-3; weak D call: TRBD1 (7 bases). Germline V CDR1 and CDR2: SGHRS, YFSETQ. The CDR3 totals 16 residues. The ends were cut back, 4 bases at V and 4 bases at J, with 19 bases in the middle. The CDR3: CASSPQGGGVADTQYF. For the CDR3, the DNA is TGCGCCAGCAGCCCGCAGGGGGGCGGGGTCGCAGATACGCAGTATTTT.

This clonotype was detected only a few times. This sequence joins TRBV12-3 or TRBV12-4 and TRBJ2-3; 7 bases line up with TRBD2. Trimming took 4 bases from V and 0 from J; bases not matched to a gene: 4. The CDR3 length is 15 residues. As DNA, the CDR3 is TGTGCCAGCAGTTACAGCGGGGCGAGCACAGATACGCAGTATTTT. It encodes CASSYSGASTDTQYF.

The chain recombines TRBV5-1 with TRBJ2-7, with TRBD1 matching over 7 bases. The V segment lost 3 bases and the J segment 1 base; nucleotides outside the gene matches: 7. CDR3 size: 15 residues. From germline, CDR1 is SGHRS and CDR2 YFSETQ. CDR3 nucleotides: TGCGCCAGCAGCTCTACTCGGACAGGTTCCTACGAGCAGTACTTC. Translation: CASSSTRTGSYEQYF.

This clonotype was detected only a few times. The chain links TRBV11-2 to TRBJ2-3, with D perhaps TRBD1 (6 bases). The CDR3 loop spans 12 amino acids. Trimming cost V 5 bases and J 9 bases, with 12 bases left between them. Germline V lookup: CDR1 SGHAT, CDR2 FQNNGV. The CDR3 DNA reads as TGTGCCAGCAGCCGTGGGGGCCGGACGCAGTATTTT. It translates to CASSRGGRTQYF.

This sequence joins TRBV6-5 and TRBJ2-5; a possible D gene is TRBD2 (5 bases). The CDR3 extends over 14 amino acids. Trimming left V 6 bases short and J 2 bases short, with 13 bases between. Germline assignment: CDR1 MNHEY and CDR2 SVGAGI. The CDR3 region is CASSSTGFQETQYF. The CDR3 DNA is TGTGCCAGCAGCTCCACGGGGTTTCAAGAGACCCAGTACTTC.

This clonotype was seen a handful of times. The rearrangement links TRBV30 to TRBJ1-1; D call uncertain. V lost 2 bases to trimming and J lost 0 bases, with 13 bases between them. From germline, CDR1 is GTSNPN and CDR2 SVGIG (reference sequence). The CDR3 consists of 15 residues. The CDR3 sequence is CAWSQLLGLNTEAFF. DNA of the CDR3: TGTGCCTGGAGTCAACTCTTGGGGTTGAACACTGAAGCTTTCTTT.

The V gene is TRBV19, the J gene TRBJ2-7; the match to TRBD2 covers 8 bases. Germline V gene data show CDR1 as LNHDA and CDR2 as SQIVND (reference sequence). J gave up 2 bases and V 5 bases, and 8 bases lay outside the gene matches. There are 15 residues in the CDR3. CDR3 protein: CASSDGGLAAYEQYF. The CDR3 DNA is TGTGCCAGTAGTGACGGCGGACTAGCAGCCTACGAGCAGTACTTC.